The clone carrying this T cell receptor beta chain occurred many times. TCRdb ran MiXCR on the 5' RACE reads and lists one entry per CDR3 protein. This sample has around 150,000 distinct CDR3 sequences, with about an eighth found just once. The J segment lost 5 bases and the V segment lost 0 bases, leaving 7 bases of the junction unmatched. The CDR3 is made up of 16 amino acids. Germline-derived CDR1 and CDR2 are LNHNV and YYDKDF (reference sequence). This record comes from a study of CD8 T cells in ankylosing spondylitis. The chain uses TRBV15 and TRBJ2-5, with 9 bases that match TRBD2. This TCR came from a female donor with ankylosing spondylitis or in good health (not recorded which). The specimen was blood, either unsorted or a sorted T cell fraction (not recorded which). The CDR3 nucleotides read TGTGCCACCAGCAGAGATCGCCTAGCGGGACGGGAGACCCAGTACTTC. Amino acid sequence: CATSRDRLAGRETQYF. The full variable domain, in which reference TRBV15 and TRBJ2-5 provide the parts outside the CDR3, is DAMVIQNPRYQVTQFGKPVTLSCSQTLNHNVMYWYQQKSSQAPKLLFHYYDKDFNNEADTPDNFQSRRPNTSFCFLDIRSPGLGDTAMYLCATSRDRLAGRETQYFGPGTRLLVL.